The 27 T cell receptor beta chains listed next were all sequenced from one sample in a study of blood T cell repertoires in COVID-19 (dated by TCRdb to 2018 to 2020). The receptor library was made with the immunoSEQ multiplex PCR assay. Here the immuneACCESS table is served through TCRdb, limited to in-frame sequences with V and J called. Missing clones are a known gap in these copies; in checked studies unresolved V genes cover under half, and the rest lacks a known reason. The sample table records 250,000 to 300,000 clones; about nine tenths of these occur just once. Roughly 2.4% of the sample comes from the top ten. Sequenced sample: peripheral blood. These receptors were taken from a woman aged 50 to 65 who had recovered from COVID-19.

The rearrangement uses TRBV7-3 and TRBJ2-1; 11 nucleotides match TRBD2. CDR3 length equals 15 residues. Per germline, CDR1 SGHTA and CDR2 FQGTGA. V lost 2 bases and J lost 6; bases outside the gene matches: 3. CDR3 amino acids: CASSLRLAGINEQFF. CDR3 coding DNA: TGTGCCAGCAGCTTACGACTAGCGGGGATCAATGAGCAGTTCTTC.

The rearrangement links TRBV7-2 to TRBJ1-3, with TRBD1 identical over 9 bases. V shed 4 bases, J shed 1 base, and the junction held 8 bases outside the gene matches. This CDR3 contains 17 residues. Germline lookup yields CDR1 SGHTA and CDR2 FQGNSA. CDR3 sequence (DNA): TGTGCCAGCAGCTGGGACAGGGTAACCACGTCTGGAAACACCATATATTTT. Residues: CASSWDRVTTSGNTIYF.

The table lists this clone with a few counts. Germline is not matched at one junction end, which may reflect a read error. The chain joins TRBV7-3 to TRBJ2-1; possibly TRBD1 for D (6 bases). The CDR3 contains 16 residues. The V gene's germline CDR1 is SGHTA and CDR2 FQGTGA. CDR3 sequence (DNA): TGTGCCAGCAGCCTAACTCCAGGGGTAACGGGCAATGAGCAGTTCTTC. Translation gives CASSLTPGVTGNEQFF. Together with reference TRBV7-3 and TRBJ2-1, the CDR3 gives the full variable domain: GAGVSQTPSNKVTEKGKYVELRCDPISGHTALYWYRQSLGQGPEFLIYFQGTGAADDSGLPNDRFFAVRPEGSVSTLKIQRTERGDSAVYLCASSLTPGVTGNEQFFGPGTRLTVL.

This clone was recorded once. The chain uses TRBV6-2 or TRBV6-3 and TRBJ1-1; TRBD1 matches at 11 bases. The junction had 3 bases not matched to a gene; V was cut back by 2 bases and J by 7 bases. Germline V lookup: CDR1 MNHEY, CDR2 SVGEGT. This CDR3 region has 14 residues. The CDR3 region is CASSYAGQGVEAFF. DNA of the CDR3: TGTGCCAGCAGTTACGCGGGACAGGGGGTTGAAGCTTTCTTT.

The chain links TRBV24-1 to TRBJ1-2; 9 bases are shared with TRBD1. V gave up 3 bases and J gave up 1 base; unmatched junction bases: 2. There are 15 residues in the CDR3. Germline V CDR1 and CDR2: KGHDR, SFDVKD. The CDR3 is CATSDMDRGNYGYTF. CDR3 coding DNA: TGTGCCACCAGTGATATGGACAGGGGTAACTATGGCTACACCTTC.

This clone was observed once. The chain uses TRBV7-9 and TRBJ2-3; unclear D gene. Germline CDR1 is SEHNR and CDR2 is FQNEAQ (reference sequence). The CDR3 is 18 residues long. Trimming cost V 1 base and J 0 bases, with 17 bases left between them. The DNA for the CDR3 is TGTGCCAGCAGCTTAGGAGTATCCGAAATAGCTAGCACAGATACGCAGTATTTT. Amino acid sequence: CASSLGVSEIASTDTQYF.

The gene calls are TRBV5-1 and TRBJ2-7, with D possibly matching TRBD1 (5 bases). V shed 4 bases and J shed 0 bases, with 8 bases lying between them. Germline CDR1 is SGHRS and CDR2 is YFSETQ. The CDR3 has 13 residues. This CDR3 is CASSPDSSYEQYF. CDR3 bases: TGCGCCAGCAGCCCAGACAGCTCCTACGAGCAGTACTTC.

V usage is TRBV7-2 and J usage is TRBJ2-7, with 8 bases lining up with TRBD1. V shed 5 bases and J 5 bases; nucleotides not matched to a gene: 14. The CDR3 consists of 16 residues. CDR1 SGHTA and CDR2 FQGNSA come from the germline V gene. The CDR3 protein is CASSTFGGHRGDEQYF. The CDR3 DNA follows: TGTGCCAGCAGCACATTTGGAGGGCACAGGGGGGACGAGCAGTACTTC.

V usage is TRBV6-5 and J usage is TRBJ2-2, with 8 bases aligning to TRBD1. V gave up 5 bases and J gave up 6 bases; unmatched junction bases: 5. Germline V gene data show CDR1 as MNHEY and CDR2 as SVGAGI. The CDR3 length is 14 residues. DNA for the CDR3: TGTGCCAGCAGTCGTTTACAGGGGGCCGGGGAGCTGTTTTTT. It specifies CASSRLQGAGELFF.

The chain uses TRBV30 and TRBJ1-2; TRBD1 is a possible D gene (5 bases). The CDR3 has 14 residues. Germline CDR1 is GTSNPN and CDR2 is SVGIG (reference sequence). V lost 8 bases to trimming and J lost 1 base, with 17 bases between them. The CDR3 spells CAQKWGRLNYGYTF. CDR3 DNA: TGTGCCCAAAAGTGGGGCAGGCTTAACTATGGCTACACCTTC.

V and J are TRBV6-5 and TRBJ2-5; TRBD2 is a possible D gene (6 bases). V lost 7 bases to trimming and J lost 2 bases, with 17 bases between them. The germline CDR1 and CDR2 sequences are MNHEY and SVGAGI. There are 15 residues in the CDR3. CDR3 amino acids: CASTQMPGAQETQYF. The CDR3 coding sequence is TGTGCCAGCACTCAAATGCCGGGAGCACAAGAGACCCAGTACTTC.

The J gene is TRBJ1-2, the V gene TRBV7-2, with 11 bases identical to TRBD1. Trimming took 4 bases from V and 8 from J; bases not matched to a gene: 12. Germline-derived CDR1 and CDR2 are SGHTA and FQGNSA. The length of the CDR3 is 16 residues. The CDR3 coding sequence is TGTGCCAGCAGCTCGAGATCCGGGACAGGGGGATACGGCTACACCTTC. It translates to CASSSRSGTGGYGYTF.

V gene TRBV27 combines with J gene TRBJ2-3; D is possibly TRBD2 (5 bases). Germline V lookup: CDR1 MNHEY, CDR2 SMNVEV (reference sequence). V was pared by 5 bases and J by 4 bases, with 10 bases between. This CDR3 is 13 amino acids long. The CDR3 region is CASSKHSADTQYF. As DNA, the CDR3 is TGTGCCAGCAGTAAACATAGCGCAGATACGCAGTATTTT.

The V and J genes are TRBV28 and TRBJ1-1; possibly TRBD1 for D (5 bases). The germline V gene encodes CDR1 MDHEN and CDR2 SYDVKM. The CDR3 is made up of 12 amino acids. Between the trimmed V and J ends, which lost 8 bases and 7 bases, there was a span of 14 bases. In DNA, the CDR3 is TGTGCCAGCTATGACCCAGGGATTGAAGCTTTCTTT. Translated: CASYDPGIEAFF.

The chain couples TRBV4-2 to TRBJ1-2, with a possible D match to TRBD1 (5 bases). Germline CDR1 is LGHNA and CDR2 is YNFKEQ. This CDR3 comprises 15 residues. V lost 0 bases and J lost 4, with 12 bases in between. The CDR3 region is CASSQDISGSYGYTF. The CDR3, as DNA: TGTGCCAGCAGCCAAGATATCTCAGGGTCCTATGGCTACACCTTC.

V usage is TRBV30 and J usage is TRBJ2-7, with 8 bases matching TRBD1. J was trimmed by 4 bases and V by 0 bases; bases with no gene match: 8. This CDR3 is 15 amino acids long. The germline V gene encodes CDR1 GTSNPN and CDR2 SVGIG (reference sequence). The CDR3 region has the DNA TGTGCCTGGAGTGTTAGGCAGGGGGCTAGGTACGAGCAGTACTTC. Protein product: CAWSVRQGARYEQYF.

V gene TRBV7-6 combines with J gene TRBJ2-2, with no clear D. The V end was cut by 2 bases, the J end by 0 bases, with 7 bases between. Per germline, CDR1 SGHVS and CDR2 FNYEAQ. The CDR3 runs 15 residues. CDR3 nucleotides: TGTGCCAGCAGCTTAAGGAGTTCGAACACCGGGGAGCTGTTTTTT. Translated: CASSLRSSNTGELFF. Variable domain in full (rest from reference TRBV7-6 and TRBJ2-2): GAGVSQSPRYKVTKRGQDVALRCDPISGHVSLYWYRQALGQGPEFLTYFNYEAQQDKSGLPNDRFSAERPEGSISTLTIQRTEQRDSAMYRCASSLRSSNTGELFFGEGSRLTVL.

The chain joins TRBV5-4 to TRBJ2-3; 9 bases fit TRBD2. Trimming took 6 bases from V and 3 from J; bases not matched to a gene: 11. Germline assignment: CDR1 SGHNT and CDR2 YYREEE (reference sequence). CDR3 size: 16 residues. The CDR3 loop is CASIESGGLFTDTQYF. CDR3 nucleotides: TGTGCCAGCATTGAAAGCGGGGGGCTGTTTACAGATACGCAGTATTTT.

The J gene is TRBJ2-3, the V gene TRBV7-2; 8 nucleotides line up with TRBD2. V trimming: 1 base; J trimming: 3 bases; junction bases outside the gene matches: 9. The CDR3 consists of 17 residues. CDR1 is SGHTA and CDR2 is FQGNSA in the germline V gene. Here the CDR3 reads CASSLVPRTSLTDTQYF. The CDR3 DNA sequence: TGTGCCAGCAGCTTAGTCCCTAGGACTAGCCTAACAGATACGCAGTATTTT.

The V gene is TRBV7-2, the J gene TRBJ2-5; possible D gene TRBD2, 6 bases. The germline gives CDR1 SGHTA, CDR2 FQGNSA. The germline V and J ends were trimmed by 5 bases and 3 bases, with 13 bases remaining between them. The CDR3 covers 14 residues. The CDR3 DNA reads as TGTGCCAGCAGCCGTCGGGAGCTAGAAGAGACCCAGTACTTC. Amino acids: CASSRRELEETQYF.

This sequence joins TRBV7-8 and TRBJ2-2, with D unclear. The germline V gene encodes CDR1 SGHVS and CDR2 FQNEAQ. This CDR3 region has 15 residues. V was cut by 5 bases and J by 6 bases, with 16 bases left in between. The CDR3 DNA is TGTGCCAGCAGCCGCCAGACATCTCTGGCCGGGGAGCTGTTTTTT. Translation gives CASSRQTSLAGELFF.

The chain has TRBV7-2 and TRBJ1-1; maybe TRBD1 (6 bases). Germline CDR1 SGHTA, CDR2 FQGNSA. The CDR3 runs 14 residues. V was trimmed by 4 bases and J by 1 base, leaving 10 bases between them. In nucleotides, the CDR3 is TGTGCCAGCAGCTCCGGACAGAAGAACACTGAAGCTTTCTTT. Its translation: CASSSGQKNTEAFF.

The chain carries TRBV7-2 and TRBJ1-1; D is ambiguous. V was clipped by 1 base and J by 3 bases, with 6 bases between them. The CDR3 totals 13 residues. CDR1 and CDR2 from the germline V gene are SGHTA and FQGNSA. The CDR3 is CASSLERDTEAFF. The CDR3 region has the DNA TGTGCCAGCAGCTTAGAGAGGGACACTGAAGCTTTCTTT.

This chain links TRBV18 with TRBJ2-4, with a possible D match to TRBD1 (5 bases). The CDR3 spans 16 residues. Germline V gene lookup returns CDR1 KGHSH and CDR2 LQKENI. Trimming took off 2 bases at V and 1 base at J, with 12 bases between the two ends. The CDR3 DNA sequence: TGTGCCAGCTCACCAATCGCAGGGTACGCCAAAAACATTCAGTACTTC. Translating gives CASSPIAGYAKNIQYF.

This chain links TRBV30 with TRBJ1-5; TRBD1 aligns across 9 bases. Germline values: CDR1 GTSNPN, CDR2 SVGIG (reference sequence). The CDR3 length is 12 residues. V shed 5 bases and J 8 bases; nucleotides not matched to a gene: 4. The CDR3 region has the DNA TGTGCCTGGGGGGACAGGGAGAAGCCCCAGCATTTT. This codes for CAWGDREKPQHF.

The chain recombines TRBV7-3 with TRBJ2-3; 8 positions agree with TRBD2. Per the germline V gene, CDR1 is SGHTA and CDR2 is FQGTGA. There are 14 residues in the CDR3. Trimming cost V 5 bases and J 6 bases; bases outside gene matches: 7. This CDR3 is CASSAGTSGDTQYF. The CDR3 DNA is TGTGCCAGCAGCGCTGGGACTAGTGGCGATACGCAGTATTTT.

V and J are TRBV5-8 and TRBJ1-5; 9 bases agree with TRBD1. The trim removed 4 bases at V and 6 bases at J, leaving 8 bases unmatched. In germline, CDR1 is SGHTS, CDR2 YDEGEE. CDR3 length equals 15 residues. Here the CDR3 DNA reads TGTGCCAGCAGCCCCGGGACAGGGTGGGGTCAGCCCCAGCATTTT. Its protein product is CASSPGTGWGQPQHF. Based on the CDR3 plus reference TRBV5-8 and TRBJ1-5, the full variable domain is EAGVTQSPTHLIKTRGQQATLRCSPISGHTSVYWYQQALGLGLQFLLWYDEGEERNRGNFPPRFSGRQFPNYSSELNVNALELEDSALYLCASSPGTGWGQPQHFGDGTRLSIL.